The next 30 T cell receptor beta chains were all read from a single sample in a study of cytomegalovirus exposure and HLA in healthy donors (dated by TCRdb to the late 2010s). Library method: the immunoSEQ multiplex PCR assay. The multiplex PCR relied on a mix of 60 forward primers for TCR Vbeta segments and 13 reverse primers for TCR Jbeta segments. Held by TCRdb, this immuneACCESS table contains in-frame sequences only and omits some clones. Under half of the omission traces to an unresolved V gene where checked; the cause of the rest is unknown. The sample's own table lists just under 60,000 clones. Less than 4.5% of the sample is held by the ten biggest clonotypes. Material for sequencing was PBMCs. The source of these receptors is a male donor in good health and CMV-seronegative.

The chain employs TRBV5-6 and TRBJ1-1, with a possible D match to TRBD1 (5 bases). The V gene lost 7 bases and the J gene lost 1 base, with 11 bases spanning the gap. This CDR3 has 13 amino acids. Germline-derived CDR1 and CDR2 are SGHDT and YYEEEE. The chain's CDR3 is CASGGARNTEAFF. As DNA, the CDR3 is TGTGCCAGCGGTGGGGCGCGGAACACTGAAGCTTTCTTT. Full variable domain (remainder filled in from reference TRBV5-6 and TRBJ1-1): DAGVTQSPTHLIKTRGQQVTLRCSPKSGHDTVSWYQQALGQGPQFIFQYYEEEERQRGNFPDRFSGHQFPNYSSELNVNALLLGDSALYLCASGGARNTEAFFGQGTRLTVV.

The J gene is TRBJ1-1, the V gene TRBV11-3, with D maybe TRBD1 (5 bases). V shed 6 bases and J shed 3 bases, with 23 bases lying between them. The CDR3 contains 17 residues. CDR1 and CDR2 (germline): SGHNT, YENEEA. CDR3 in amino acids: CASSDREGHSVDTEAFF. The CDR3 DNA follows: TGTGCCAGCAGTGATCGTGAAGGACACTCCGTCGACACTGAAGCTTTCTTT.

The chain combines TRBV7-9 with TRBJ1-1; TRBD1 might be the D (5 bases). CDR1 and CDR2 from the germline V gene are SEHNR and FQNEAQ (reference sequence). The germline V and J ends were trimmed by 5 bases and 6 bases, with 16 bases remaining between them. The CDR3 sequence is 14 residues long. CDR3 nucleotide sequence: TGTGCCAGCAGCCCCCCAACCAGGGCGCCTGAAGCTTTCTTT. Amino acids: CASSPPTRAPEAFF.

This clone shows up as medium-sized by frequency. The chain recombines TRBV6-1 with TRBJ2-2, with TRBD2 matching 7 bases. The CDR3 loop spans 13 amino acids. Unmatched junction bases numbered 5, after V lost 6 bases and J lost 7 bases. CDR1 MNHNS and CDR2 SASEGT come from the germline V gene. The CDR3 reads CASSRPGGGELFF. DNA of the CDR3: TGTGCCAGCAGCCGGCCGGGGGGCGGGGAGCTGTTTTTT.

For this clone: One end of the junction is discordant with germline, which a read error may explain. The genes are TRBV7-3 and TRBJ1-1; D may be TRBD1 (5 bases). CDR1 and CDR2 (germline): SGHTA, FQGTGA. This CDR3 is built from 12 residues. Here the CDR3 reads CASSLSRANVPF. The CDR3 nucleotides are TGTGCCAGCAGCTTATCCAGGGCCAATGTCCCATTT.

CDR3 nucleotides: TGCGCCAGCAGCAGTGACCCGGGGGTCAGAACAGATACGCAGTATTTT. Amino acids: CASSSDPGVRTDTQYF. V and J are TRBV5-1 and TRBJ2-3; D possibly corresponds to TRBD2 (6 bases). The CDR3 sequence is 16 residues long. Germline CDR1 is SGHRS and CDR2 is YFSETQ. Trimming cost V 4 bases and J 3 bases, with 18 bases left between them.

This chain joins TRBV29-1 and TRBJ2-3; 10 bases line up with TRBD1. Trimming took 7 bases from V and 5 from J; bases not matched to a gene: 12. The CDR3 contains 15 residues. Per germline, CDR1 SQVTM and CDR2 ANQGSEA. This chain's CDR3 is CSGTPGQGSRDTQYF. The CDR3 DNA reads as TGCAGCGGTACCCCGGGACAGGGGAGTCGAGATACGCAGTATTTT.

This chain's CDR3 is CARSMSQVHTF. Written as DNA, the CDR3 is TGTGCCAGAAGCATGTCCCAGGTGCACACCTTC. The chain joins TRBV7-2 to TRBJ1-2; unclear D gene. The CDR3 consists of 11 residues. Germline assignment: CDR1 SGHTA and CDR2 FQGNSA. V lost 9 bases and J lost 12, with 17 bases in between.

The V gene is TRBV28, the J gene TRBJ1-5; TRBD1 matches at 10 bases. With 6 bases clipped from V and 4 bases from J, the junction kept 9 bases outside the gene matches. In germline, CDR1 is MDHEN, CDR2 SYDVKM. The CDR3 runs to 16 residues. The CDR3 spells CASRRDRDRGNQPQHF. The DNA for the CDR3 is TGTGCCAGCAGAAGGGACCGGGACAGGGGTAATCAGCCCCAGCATTTT.

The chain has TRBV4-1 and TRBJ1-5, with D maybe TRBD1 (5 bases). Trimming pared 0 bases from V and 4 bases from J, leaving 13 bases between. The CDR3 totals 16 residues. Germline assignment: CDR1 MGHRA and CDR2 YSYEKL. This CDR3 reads CASSQERVRGNQPQHF. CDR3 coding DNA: TGCGCCAGCAGCCAAGAAAGAGTTCGGGGGAATCAGCCCCAGCATTTT.

The CDR3 nucleotides are TGTGCCTCTAAAGGAACAGGGGCAATCACCGGGGAGCTGTTTTTT. Residues: CASKGTGAITGELFF. V gene TRBV7-9 combines with J gene TRBJ2-2; 7 nucleotides line up with TRBD1. The V and J ends lost 11 bases and 4 bases, in that order; junction bases with no gene match: 13. The germline V gene has CDR1 SEHNR and CDR2 FQNEAQ (reference sequence). The CDR3 contains 15 residues.

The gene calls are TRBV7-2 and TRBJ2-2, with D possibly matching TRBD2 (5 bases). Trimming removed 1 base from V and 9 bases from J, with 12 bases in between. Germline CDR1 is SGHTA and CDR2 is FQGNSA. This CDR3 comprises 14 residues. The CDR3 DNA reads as TGTGCCAGCAGCTTAGAAACGGCGGGTAGGGAGCTGTTTTTT. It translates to CASSLETAGRELFF.

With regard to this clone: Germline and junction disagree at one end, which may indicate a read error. The CDR3 here is CAGSVLAGGAGEQYF. CDR3 nucleotides: TGTGCCGGGAGTGTACTAGCGGGAGGCGCTGGGGAGCAGTACTTC. This chain links TRBV30 with TRBJ2-7, with 12 nucleotides matching TRBD2. The CDR3 runs to 15 residues. Per germline, CDR1 GTSNPN and CDR2 SVGIG (reference sequence).

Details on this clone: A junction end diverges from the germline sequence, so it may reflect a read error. The CDR3 bases are TGTGCCAGCTCACCACAGGGGCAAAATGAAGATTTCTTT. It translates to CASSPQGQNEDFF. The chain carries TRBV18 and TRBJ1-1; possibly TRBD1 for D (5 bases). This CDR3 region has 13 residues. Germline CDR1 is KGHSH and CDR2 is LQKENI.

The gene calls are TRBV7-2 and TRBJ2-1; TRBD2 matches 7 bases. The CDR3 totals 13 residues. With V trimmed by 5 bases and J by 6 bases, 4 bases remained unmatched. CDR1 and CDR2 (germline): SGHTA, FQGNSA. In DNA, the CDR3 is TGTGCCAGCAGCCCAGCGGGGATCAATGAGCAGTTCTTC. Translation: CASSPAGINEQFF.

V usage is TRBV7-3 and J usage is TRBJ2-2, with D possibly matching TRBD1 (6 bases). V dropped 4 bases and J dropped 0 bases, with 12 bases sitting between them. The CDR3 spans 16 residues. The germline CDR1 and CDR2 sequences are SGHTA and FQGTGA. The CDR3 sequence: CASSSDRQTNTGELFF. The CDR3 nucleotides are TGTGCCAGCAGCTCCGACAGGCAAACGAACACCGGGGAGCTGTTTTTT.

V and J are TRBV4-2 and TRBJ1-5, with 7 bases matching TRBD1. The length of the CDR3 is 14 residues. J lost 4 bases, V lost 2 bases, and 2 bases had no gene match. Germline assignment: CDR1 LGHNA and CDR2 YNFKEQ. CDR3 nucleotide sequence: TGTGCCAGCAGCCAACAGGGGGGTAATCAGCCCCAGCATTTT. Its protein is CASSQQGGNQPQHF.

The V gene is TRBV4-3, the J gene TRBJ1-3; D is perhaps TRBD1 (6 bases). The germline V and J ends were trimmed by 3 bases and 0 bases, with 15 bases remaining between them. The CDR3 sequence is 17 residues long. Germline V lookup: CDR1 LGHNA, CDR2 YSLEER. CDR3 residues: CASSHLGQLNSGNTIYF. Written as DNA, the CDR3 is TGCGCCAGCAGCCATCTTGGACAGTTGAACTCTGGAAACACCATATATTTT.

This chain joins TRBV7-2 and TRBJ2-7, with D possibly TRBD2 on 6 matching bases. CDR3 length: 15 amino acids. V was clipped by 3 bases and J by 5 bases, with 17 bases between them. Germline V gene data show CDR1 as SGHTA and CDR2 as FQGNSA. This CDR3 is CASSFPPPRRDEQYF. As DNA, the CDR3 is TGTGCCAGCAGCTTCCCGCCCCCCCGGAGGGACGAGCAGTACTTC.

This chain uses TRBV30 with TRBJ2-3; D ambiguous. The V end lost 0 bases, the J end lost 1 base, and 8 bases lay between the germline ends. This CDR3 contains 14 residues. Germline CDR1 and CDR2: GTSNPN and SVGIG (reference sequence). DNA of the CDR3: TGTGCCTGGAGTGTTTGGCTGGGCACAGATACGCAGTATTTT. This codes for CAWSVWLGTDTQYF. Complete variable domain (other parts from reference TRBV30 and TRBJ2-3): SQTIHQWPATLVQPVGSPLSLECTVEGTSNPNLYWYRQAAGRGLQLLFYSVGIGQISSEVPQNLSASRPQDRQFILSSKKLLLSDSGFYLCAWSVWLGTDTQYFGPGTRLTVL.

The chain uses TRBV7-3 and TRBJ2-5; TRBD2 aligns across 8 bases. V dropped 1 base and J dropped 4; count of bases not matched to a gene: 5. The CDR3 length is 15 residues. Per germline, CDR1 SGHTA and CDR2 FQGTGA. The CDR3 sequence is CASSLMGLGGETQYF. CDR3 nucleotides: TGTGCCAGCAGCTTAATGGGACTAGGGGGAGAGACCCAGTACTTC.

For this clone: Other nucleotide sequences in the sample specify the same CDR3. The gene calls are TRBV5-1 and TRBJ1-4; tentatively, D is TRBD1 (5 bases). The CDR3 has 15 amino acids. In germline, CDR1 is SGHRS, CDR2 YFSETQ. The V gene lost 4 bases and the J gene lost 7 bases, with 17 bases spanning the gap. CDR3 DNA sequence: TGCGCCAGCAGCGCGGTTGGAAGGGGCGGTGAAAAACTGTTTTTT. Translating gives CASSAVGRGGEKLFF.

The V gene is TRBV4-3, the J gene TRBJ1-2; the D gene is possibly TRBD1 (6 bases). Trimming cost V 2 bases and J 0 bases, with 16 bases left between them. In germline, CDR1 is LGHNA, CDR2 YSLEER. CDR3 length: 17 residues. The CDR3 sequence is CASSQYGDTKANYGYTF. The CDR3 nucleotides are TGCGCCAGCAGCCAATACGGGGACACTAAAGCTAACTATGGCTACACCTTC.

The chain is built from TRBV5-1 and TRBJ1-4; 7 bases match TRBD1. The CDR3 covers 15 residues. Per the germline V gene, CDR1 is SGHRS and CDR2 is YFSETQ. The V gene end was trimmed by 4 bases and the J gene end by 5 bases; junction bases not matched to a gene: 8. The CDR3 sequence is CASSITGARNEKLFF. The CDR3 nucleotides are TGCGCCAGCAGCATTACAGGGGCAAGAAATGAAAAACTGTTTTTT.

This chain's CDR3 is CASSRTGYAYEQYF. The CDR3 DNA sequence: TGTGCCAGCAGCCGGACGGGGTACGCCTACGAGCAGTACTTC. This chain uses TRBV5-6 with TRBJ2-7; possible D gene TRBD2, 5 bases. The CDR3 runs 14 residues. V gave up 4 bases and J gave up 2 bases, with 13 bases separating them. The germline V gene has CDR1 SGHDT and CDR2 YYEEEE.

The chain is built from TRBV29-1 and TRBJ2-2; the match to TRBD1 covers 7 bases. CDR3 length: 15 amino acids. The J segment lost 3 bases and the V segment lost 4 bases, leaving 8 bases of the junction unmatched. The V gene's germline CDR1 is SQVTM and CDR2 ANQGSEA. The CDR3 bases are TGCAGCGTTGCAACAGGGGCCTTGGACACCGGGGAGCTGTTTTTT. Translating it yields CSVATGALDTGELFF.

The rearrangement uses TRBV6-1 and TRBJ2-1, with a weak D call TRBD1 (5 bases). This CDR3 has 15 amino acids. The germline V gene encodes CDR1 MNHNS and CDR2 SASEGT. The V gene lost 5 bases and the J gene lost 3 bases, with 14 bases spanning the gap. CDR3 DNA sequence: TGTGCCAGCAGTATAGGGGAAGAGGTCTACAATGAGCAGTTCTTC. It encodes CASSIGEEVYNEQFF.

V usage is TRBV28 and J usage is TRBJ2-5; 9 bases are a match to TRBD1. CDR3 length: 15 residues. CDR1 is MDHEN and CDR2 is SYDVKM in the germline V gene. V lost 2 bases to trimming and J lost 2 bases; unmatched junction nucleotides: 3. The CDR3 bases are TGTGCCAGCAGTTTAGCGGGACAGGGACAAGAGACCCAGTACTTC. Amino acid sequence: CASSLAGQGQETQYF.

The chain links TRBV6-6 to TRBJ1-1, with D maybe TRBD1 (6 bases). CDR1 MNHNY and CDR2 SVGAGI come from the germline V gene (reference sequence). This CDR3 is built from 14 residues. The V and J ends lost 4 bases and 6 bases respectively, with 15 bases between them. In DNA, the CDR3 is TGTGCCAGCAGTTCCCCTAGGGGGGGCGCTGAAGCTTTCTTT. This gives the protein CASSSPRGGAEAFF.

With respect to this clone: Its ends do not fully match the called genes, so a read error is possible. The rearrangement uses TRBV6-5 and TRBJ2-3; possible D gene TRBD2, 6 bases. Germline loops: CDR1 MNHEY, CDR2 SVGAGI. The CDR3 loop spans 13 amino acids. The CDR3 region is CASSWGGADKQYF. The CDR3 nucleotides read TGTGCCAGCAGTTGGGGCGGGGCAGATAAGCAGTATTTT.